The 8 T cell receptor beta chains listed next were all sequenced from one sample in a study of T cells in localized non-small cell lung cancer. Measured with immunoSEQ multiplex PCR; TCRdb has only the in-frame clones, and not every one. Among approximately 30,000 clones, about 91% were seen once, and the ten largest hold approximately 10%. This material consisted of peripheral blood mononuclear cells, taken before any cancer treatment. The receptors were gathered from a female donor of 60 years or more with stage II lung adenocarcinoma.

The V gene is TRBV29-1, the J gene TRBJ1-4; 7 bases line up with TRBD1. The CDR3 contains 13 residues. Germline trimming cut 3 bases from V and 6 bases from J; bases unmatched to any gene: 4. Germline loops: CDR1 SQVTM, CDR2 ANQGSEA. CDR3 amino acids: CSVETGRHEKLFF. The CDR3 DNA reads TGCAGCGTTGAGACAGGGAGGCATGAAAAACTGTTTTTT.

This chain connects TRBV5-4 to TRBJ2-3; TRBD2 matches 14 bases. The CDR3 totals 17 residues. The V gene end was trimmed by 0 bases and the J gene end by 8 bases; junction bases not matched to a gene: 8. Looked up from germline, CDR1 is SGHNT and CDR2 is YYREEE (reference sequence). The CDR3 sequence: CASSLGGTSGSSGTQYF. The CDR3 nucleotides read TGTGCCAGCAGCTTGGGGGGGACTAGCGGGAGTTCCGGTACGCAGTATTTT. The whole variable domain, remainder taken from reference TRBV5-4 and TRBJ2-3, is ETGVTQSPTHLIKTRGQQVTLRCSSQSGHNTVSWYQQALGQGPQFIFQYYREEENGRGNFPPRFSGLQFPNYSSELNVNALELDDSALYLCASSLGGTSGSSGTQYFGPGTRLTVL.

This sequence joins TRBV27 and TRBJ2-6, with unresolved D. V lost 6 bases and J lost 2, with 5 bases in between. The length of the CDR3 is 13 residues. Germline V gives CDR1 MNHEY, CDR2 SMNVEV (reference sequence). The chain's CDR3 is CASRLTGANVLTF. CDR3 sequence (DNA): TGTGCCAGCAGGTTAACTGGGGCCAACGTCCTGACTTTC.

The chain links TRBV7-7 to TRBJ2-7; TRBD1 matches 7 bases. The CDR3 is made up of 15 amino acids. The germline CDR1 and CDR2 sequences are SSHAT and FNYEAQ (reference sequence). The V and J ends lost 5 bases and 0 bases, in that order; junction bases with no gene match: 7. The CDR3: CASSLGAGGSYEQYF. The CDR3 bases are TGTGCCAGCAGCCTTGGGGCAGGGGGCTCCTACGAGCAGTACTTC.

V gene TRBV5-4 combines with J gene TRBJ2-1, with 9 bases matching TRBD2. The V gene's germline CDR1 is SGHNT and CDR2 YYREEE (reference sequence). With V trimmed by 6 bases and J by 2 bases, 9 bases remained unmatched. This CDR3 spans 16 amino acids. This chain's CDR3 is CASKHGVAGAYNEQFF. DNA of the CDR3: TGTGCCAGCAAGCACGGGGTAGCGGGGGCCTACAATGAGCAGTTCTTC.

The J gene is TRBJ1-2, the V gene TRBV9; 8 nucleotides match TRBD1. Per the germline V gene, CDR1 is SGDLS and CDR2 is YYNGEE. With V trimmed by 3 bases and J by 8 bases, 9 bases remained unmatched. The CDR3 extends over 14 amino acids. CDR3 amino acids: CASSDTQGARGYTF. The CDR3 DNA follows: TGTGCCAGCAGCGATACCCAGGGGGCGAGGGGCTACACCTTC. The variable domain in full, with the rest retrieved from reference TRBV9 and TRBJ1-2, is DSGVTQTPKHLITATGQRVTLRCSPRSGDLSVYWYQQSLDQGLQFLIQYYNGEERAKGNILERFSAQQFPDLHSELNLSSLELGDSALYFCASSDTQGARGYTFGSGTRLTVV.

V and J are TRBV2 and TRBJ1-4, with 7 bases identical to TRBD1. V shed 8 bases, J shed 3 bases, and the junction held 6 bases outside the gene matches. Germline V gene sequence: CDR1 SNHLY, CDR2 FYNNEI. This CDR3 has 14 residues. CDR3 sequence (DNA): TGTGCCAGCCGTCCGGGGACAGCTAATGAAAAACTGTTTTTT. This codes for CASRPGTANEKLFF.

This clone was seen only once. At one of its ends the junction is not consistent with the germline gene, which may arise from a read error. The chain links TRBV7-9 to TRBJ2-1, with TRBD2 matching 9 bases. The germline V gene encodes CDR1 SEHNR and CDR2 FQNEAQ (reference sequence). The CDR3 extends over 14 amino acids. CDR3 residues: CASSLAGSYNEQFF. In DNA, the CDR3 is TGTGCCAGCAGCCTAGCGGGGTCCTACAATGAGCAGTTCTTC.